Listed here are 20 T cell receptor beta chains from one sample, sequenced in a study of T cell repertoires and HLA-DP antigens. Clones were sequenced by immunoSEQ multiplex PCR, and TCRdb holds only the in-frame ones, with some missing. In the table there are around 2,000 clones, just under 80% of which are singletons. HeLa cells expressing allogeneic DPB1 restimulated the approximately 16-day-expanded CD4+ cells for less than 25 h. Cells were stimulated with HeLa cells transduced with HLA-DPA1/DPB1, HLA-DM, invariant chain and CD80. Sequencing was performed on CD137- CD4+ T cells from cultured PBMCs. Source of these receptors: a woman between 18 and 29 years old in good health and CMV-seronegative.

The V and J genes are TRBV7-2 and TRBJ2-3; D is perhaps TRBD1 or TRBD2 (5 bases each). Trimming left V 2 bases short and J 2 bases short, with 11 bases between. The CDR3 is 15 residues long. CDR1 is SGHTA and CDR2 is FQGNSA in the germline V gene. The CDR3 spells CASSLSGRITDTQYF. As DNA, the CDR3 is TGTGCCAGCAGCTTATCGGGACGGATCACAGATACGCAGTATTTT.

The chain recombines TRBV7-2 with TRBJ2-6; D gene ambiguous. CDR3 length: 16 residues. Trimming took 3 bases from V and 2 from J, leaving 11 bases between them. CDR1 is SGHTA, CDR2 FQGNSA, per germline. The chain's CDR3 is CASSLVFGTGANVLTF. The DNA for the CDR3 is TGTGCCAGCAGCTTGGTCTTTGGAACTGGGGCCAACGTCCTGACTTTC.

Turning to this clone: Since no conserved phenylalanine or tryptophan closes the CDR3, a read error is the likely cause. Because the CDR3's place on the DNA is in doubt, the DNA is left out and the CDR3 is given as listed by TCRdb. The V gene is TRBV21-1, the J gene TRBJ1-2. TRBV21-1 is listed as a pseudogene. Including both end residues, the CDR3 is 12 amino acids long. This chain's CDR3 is CASSKLEASPPV.

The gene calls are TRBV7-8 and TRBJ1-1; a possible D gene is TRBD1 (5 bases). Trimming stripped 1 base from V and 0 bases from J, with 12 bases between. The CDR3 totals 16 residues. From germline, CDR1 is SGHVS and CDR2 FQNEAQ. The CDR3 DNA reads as TGTGCCAGCAGCTTAGAGGACACTAAGGTGAACACTGAAGCTTTCTTT. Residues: CASSLEDTKVNTEAFF. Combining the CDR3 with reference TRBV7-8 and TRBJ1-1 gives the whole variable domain GAGVSQSPRYKVAKRGQDVALRCDPISGHVSLFWYQQALGQGPEFLTYFQNEAQLDKSGLPSDRFFAERPEGSVSTLKIQRTQQEDSAVYLCASSLEDTKVNTEAFFGQGTRLTVV.

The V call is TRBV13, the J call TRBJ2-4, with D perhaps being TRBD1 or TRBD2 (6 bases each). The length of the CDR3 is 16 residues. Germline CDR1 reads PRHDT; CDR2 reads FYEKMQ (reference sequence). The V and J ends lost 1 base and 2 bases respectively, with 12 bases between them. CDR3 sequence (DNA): TGTGCCAGCAGCTTAGCACCGGGGGCAACCAAAAACATTCAGTACTTC. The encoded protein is CASSLAPGATKNIQYF.

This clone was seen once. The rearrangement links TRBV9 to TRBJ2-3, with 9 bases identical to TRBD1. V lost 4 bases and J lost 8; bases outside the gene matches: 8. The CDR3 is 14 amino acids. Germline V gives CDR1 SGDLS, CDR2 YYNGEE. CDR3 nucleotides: TGTGCCAGCAGCCCCCGGGACAGGGAAACTACGCAGTATTTT. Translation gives CASSPRDRETTQYF.

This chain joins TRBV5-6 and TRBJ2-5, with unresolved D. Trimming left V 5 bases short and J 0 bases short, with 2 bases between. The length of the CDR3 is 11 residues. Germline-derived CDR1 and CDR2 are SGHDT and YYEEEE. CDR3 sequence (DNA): TGTGCCAGCAGTTACCAAGAGACCCAGTACTTC. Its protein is CASSYQETQYF. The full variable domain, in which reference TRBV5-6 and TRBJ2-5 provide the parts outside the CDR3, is DAGVTQSPTHLIKTRGQQVTLRCSPKSGHDTVSWYQQALGQGPQFIFQYYEEEERQRGNFPDRFSGHQFPNYSSELNVNALLLGDSALYLCASSYQETQYFGPGTRLLVL.

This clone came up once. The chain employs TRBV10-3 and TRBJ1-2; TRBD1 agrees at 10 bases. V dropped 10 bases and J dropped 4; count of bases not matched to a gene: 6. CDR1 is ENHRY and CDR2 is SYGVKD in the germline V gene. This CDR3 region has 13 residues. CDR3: CATGQGVGYGYTF. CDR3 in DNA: TGTGCCACCGGACAGGGGGTTGGCTATGGCTACACCTTC.

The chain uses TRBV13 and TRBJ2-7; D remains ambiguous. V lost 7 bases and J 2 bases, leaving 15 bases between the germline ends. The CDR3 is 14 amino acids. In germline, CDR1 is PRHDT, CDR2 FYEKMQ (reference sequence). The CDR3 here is CASTVEAITYEQYF. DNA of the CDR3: TGTGCCAGCACCGTGGAAGCTATAACCTACGAGCAGTACTTC.

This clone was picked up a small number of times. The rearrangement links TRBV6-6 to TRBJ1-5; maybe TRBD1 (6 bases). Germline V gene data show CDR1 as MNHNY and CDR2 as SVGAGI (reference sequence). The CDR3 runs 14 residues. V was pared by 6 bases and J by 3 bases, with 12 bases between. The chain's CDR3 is CASSDTGNNQPQHF. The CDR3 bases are TGTGCCAGCAGCGATACAGGGAACAATCAGCCCCAGCATTTT.

The CDR3 DNA sequence: TGTGCCAGCAGGTTAGACAGGGGGCGAGGCAATGAGCAGTTCTTC. Amino acids: CASRLDRGRGNEQFF. This rearrangement joins TRBV6-5 to TRBJ2-1; 10 bases fit TRBD1. J was trimmed by 6 bases and V by 6 bases; bases with no gene match: 8. Germline V gene data show CDR1 as MNHEY and CDR2 as SVGAGI. CDR3 length: 15 amino acids.

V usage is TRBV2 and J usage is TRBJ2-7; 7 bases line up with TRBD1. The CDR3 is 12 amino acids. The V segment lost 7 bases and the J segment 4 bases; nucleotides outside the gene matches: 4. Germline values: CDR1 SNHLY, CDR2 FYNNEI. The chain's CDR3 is CASKGDSYEQYV. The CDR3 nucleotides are TGTGCCAGCAAAGGGGACAGTTACGAGCAGTACGTC.

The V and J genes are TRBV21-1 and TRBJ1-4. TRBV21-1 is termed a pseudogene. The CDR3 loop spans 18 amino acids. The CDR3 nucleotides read TGTGCCAGCAGCAAAGGGAGTGGAGGTCGGGGGTCAGGGGAAAAACTGTTTTTT. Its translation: CASSKGSGGRGSGEKLFF.

This CDR3 is CASTPGLRYNEQFF. The CDR3 DNA is TGTGCCAGCACCCCGGGACTGAGATACAATGAGCAGTTCTTC. The V gene is TRBV6-1, the J gene TRBJ2-1, with D perhaps TRBD2 (6 bases). The CDR3 sequence is 14 residues long. Between the trimmed V and J ends, which lost 7 bases and 4 bases, there was a span of 14 bases. The V gene's germline CDR1 is MNHNS and CDR2 SASEGT.

The CDR3 sequence is CASSLEPRHEAFF. CDR3 bases: TGTGCCAGCAGCTTAGAACCGAGGCATGAAGCTTTCTTT. The V gene is TRBV7-2, the J gene TRBJ1-1; D gene unclear. From germline, CDR1 is SGHTA and CDR2 FQGNSA. Trimming shortened V by 1 base and J by 7 bases, and 10 bases separated the two germline ends. The CDR3 extends over 13 amino acids.

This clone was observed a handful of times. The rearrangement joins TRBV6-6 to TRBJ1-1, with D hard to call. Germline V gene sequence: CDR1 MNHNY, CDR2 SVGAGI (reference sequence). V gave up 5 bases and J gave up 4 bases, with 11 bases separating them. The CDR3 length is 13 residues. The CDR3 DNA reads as TGTGCCAGCAGTCAATCTCGGGGCACTGAAGCTTTCTTT. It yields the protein CASSQSRGTEAFF.

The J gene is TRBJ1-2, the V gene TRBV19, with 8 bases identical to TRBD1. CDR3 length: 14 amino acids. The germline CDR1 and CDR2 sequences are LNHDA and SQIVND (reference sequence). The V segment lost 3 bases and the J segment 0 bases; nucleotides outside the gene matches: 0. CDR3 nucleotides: TGTGCCAGTAGTATGGACAGGGCTAACTATGGCTACACCTTC. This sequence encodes CASSMDRANYGYTF.

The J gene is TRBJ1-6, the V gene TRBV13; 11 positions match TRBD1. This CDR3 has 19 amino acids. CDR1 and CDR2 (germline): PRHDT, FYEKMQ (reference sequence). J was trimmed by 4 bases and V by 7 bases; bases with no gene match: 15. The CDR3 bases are TGTGCCAGCACCCCGATCCCCCCAGGACAGGGGGCATATAATTCACCCCTCCACTTT. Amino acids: CASTPIPPGQGAYNSPLHF.

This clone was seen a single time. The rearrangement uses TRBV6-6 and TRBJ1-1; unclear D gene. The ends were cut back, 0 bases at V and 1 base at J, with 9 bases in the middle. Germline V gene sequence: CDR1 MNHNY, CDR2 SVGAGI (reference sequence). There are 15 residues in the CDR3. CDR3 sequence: CASSYSLGANTEAFF. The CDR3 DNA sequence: TGTGCCAGCAGTTACTCGTTGGGCGCGAACACTGAAGCTTTCTTT.

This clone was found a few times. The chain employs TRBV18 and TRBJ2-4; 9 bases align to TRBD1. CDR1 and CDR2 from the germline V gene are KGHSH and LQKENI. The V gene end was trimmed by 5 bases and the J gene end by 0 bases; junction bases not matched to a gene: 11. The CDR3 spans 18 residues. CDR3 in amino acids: CASSSGQGLLLAKNIQYF. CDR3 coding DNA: TGTGCCAGCTCATCGGGACAGGGCCTCCTTCTAGCCAAAAACATTCAGTACTTC.